Below, 4 T cell receptor beta chains from the same sample are listed, as sequenced in a study of T-cell reconstitution after alpha-beta-depleted transplantation in children. Molecular barcoding with unique molecular identifiers was used for the TCRbeta library. TCRdb reanalysed the PCR reads using MiXCR and keeps one entry per CDR3 protein. The sample contains fewer than 20,000 distinct CDR3 sequences, 4.5% to 6.5% of which appear only once. This specimen was PBMCs, taken before TCRalphabeta/CD19-depleted stem cell transplant. These TCRs come from a boy between 10 and 17 years old with acute lymphoblastic leukemia, due to receive a stem cell transplant.

This clonotype was seen ten or more times. The chain carries TRBV12-3 or TRBV12-4 and TRBJ2-4; TRBD1 aligns across 7 bases. The CDR3 is 14 amino acids. V lost 3 bases and J lost 3; bases outside the gene matches: 2. CDR3 region: CASSLRDSKNIQYF. CDR3 sequence (DNA): TGTGCCAGCAGTTTGAGGGACAGCAAAAACATTCAGTACTTC.

This clonotype came up many times. The genes are TRBV29-1 and TRBJ2-1; TRBD1 matches 7 bases. After removal of 3 bases from V and 0 bases from J, the junction contained 5 bases not matched to a gene. Per germline, CDR1 SQVTM and CDR2 ANQGSEA. The CDR3 runs 15 residues. CDR3 sequence reads: CSVEGQLDSYNEQFF. In DNA form, the CDR3 reads TGCAGCGTTGAGGGACAGTTAGACTCCTACAATGAGCAGTTCTTC.

There are many counts of this clonotype. The chain recombines TRBV20-1 with TRBJ2-1; 8 bases map to TRBD2. CDR3 size: 15 residues. Germline V gives CDR1 DFQATT, CDR2 SNEGSKA (reference sequence). Trimming at V came to 6 bases and at J to 5 bases, leaving 12 bases not matched to a gene. The chain's CDR3 is CSATTTSGLNNEQFF. CDR3 DNA: TGCAGTGCAACCACCACTAGCGGACTAAACAATGAGCAGTTCTTC.

This clonotype was picked up many times. This chain joins TRBV5-5 and TRBJ2-7, with 8 bases lining up with TRBD1. Germline CDR1 is SGHKS and CDR2 is YYEKEE (reference sequence). The V gene end was trimmed by 4 bases and the J gene end by 2 bases; junction bases not matched to a gene: 8. CDR3 length equals 15 residues. Here the CDR3 reads CASSNRDRYTYEQYF. The DNA for the CDR3 is TGTGCCAGCAGCAACCGGGACAGGTACACCTACGAGCAGTACTTC.